The rows below give T cell receptor beta chains drawn from one sample of a study of a mutant IDH1 vaccine in newly diagnosed glioma. For these TCRs, the target antigens are not known. Sequenced by immunoSEQ multiplex PCR; TCRdb stores in-frame clones only, minus some. The table records 60,000 to 65,000 clones, 80% to 85% of them present only once. The source was PBMCs, collected from a glioma patient whose treatment included an IDH1 peptide vaccine. These receptors were obtained from a man aged 25 to 40 with glioma. Both conserved end residues are part of each CDR3. D genes are given only for firm matches. The size of a clone is reported for some rows only, either as once, few or many, or as a class for expanded clones.

TRBV6-1,once,TRBJ2-7,TRBD2,CAIRLAGAEEQYF,TGTGCCATCAGACTAGCGGGCGCGGAGGAGCAGTACTTC
TRBV19,.,TRBJ2-5,.,CASSIGGAFRETQYF,TGTGCCAGTAGTATAGGGGGCGCTTTTCGGGAGACCCAGTACTTC
TRBV6-5,.,TRBJ1-2,.,CASSRGTPDGYTF,TGTGCCAGCAGTCGGGGGACCCCGGACGGCTACACCTTC
TRBV12-5,.,TRBJ2-2,.,CASGLSQKTGTNTGELFF,TGTGCTAGTGGTTTATCCCAGAAAACAGGGACCAACACCGGGGAGCTGTTTTTT
TRBV10-3,.,TRBJ2-7,.,CAISDGGGPGYEQYF,TGTGCCATCAGTGATGGGGGGGGCCCTGGATACGAGCAGTACTTC
TRBV13,few,TRBJ2-2,.,CASSLRGATGELFF,TGTGCCAGCAGCTTACGCGGGGCCACCGGGGAGCTGTTTTTT
TRBV6-5,.,TRBJ2-6,TRBD1,CASSTDRAGANVLTF,TGTGCCAGCAGTACCGACAGGGCTGGGGCCAACGTCCTGACTTTC
TRBV6-5,.,TRBJ2-5,.,CASRRDWNREETQYF,TGTGCCAGCCGACGGGACTGGAACAGGGAAGAGACCCAGTACTTC
TRBV29-1,.,TRBJ2-7,.,CSVEEGYTYEQYF,TGCAGCGTTGAAGAAGGCTACACCTACGAGCAGTACTTC
TRBV18,.,TRBJ2-7,.,CASSPDSVYEQYF,TGTGCCAGCTCACCGGACAGCGTCTACGAGCAGTACTTC
TRBV11-2,.,TRBJ1-1,.,CASSLSWNSEAFF,TGTGCCAGCAGCTTGTCCTGGAATTCTGAAGCTTTCTTT
TRBV28,.,TRBJ1-6,.,CASGLAYNSPLHF,TGTGCCAGTGGGCTGGCATATAATTCACCCCTCCACTTT
TRBV15,.,TRBJ1-4,.,CATSRDATATNEKLFF,TGTGCCACCAGCAGAGACGCGACAGCAACTAATGAAAAACTGTTTTTT
TRBV27,.,TRBJ2-7,TRBD1,CASSLGWTGEHEQYF,TGTGCCAGCAGTTTAGGGTGGACAGGGGAACACGAGCAGTACTTC
TRBV19,.,TRBJ1-6,.,CASSLRAGGSPLHF,TGTGCCAGTAGTCTCAGGGCCGGCGGATCACCCCTCCACTTT
TRBV5-1,.,TRBJ2-1,.,CASSRSDEQFF,TGCGCCAGCAGCCGGAGTGATGAGCAGTTCTTC
TRBV7-9,.,TRBJ1-2,TRBD1,CASSLVTGGSGGYTF,TGTGCCAGCAGCTTAGTAACAGGGGGCAGCGGTGGCTACACCTTC
TRBV25-1,.,TRBJ1-1,.,CASRGLGNTEAFF,TGTGCCAGCAGGGGGCTTGGGAACACTGAAGCTTTCTTT
TRBV7-2,.,TRBJ2-1,TRBD2,CASSLIWRGANNEQFF,TGTGCCAGCAGCTTAATCTGGCGGGGGGCTAACAATGAGCAGTTCTTC
TRBV7-9,.,TRBJ1-4,.,CASRPTGINEKLFF,TGTGCCAGCAGACCGACCGGGATTAATGAAAAACTGTTTTTT
TRBV27,.,TRBJ2-7,TRBD1,CASSPGQALYEQYF,TGTGCCAGCAGTCCGGGACAGGCACTCTACGAGCAGTACTTC
TRBV7-2,.,TRBJ2-5,TRBD2,CASSPREARGQETQYF,TGTGCCAGCAGCCCTCGGGAGGCCCGGGGCCAAGAGACCCAGTACTTC
TRBV5-1,once,TRBJ2-2,.,CASSLQGVGDGELFF,TGCGCCAGCAGCCTACAGGGAGTTGGGGACGGGGAGCTGTTTTTT
TRBV2,.,TRBJ1-5,.,CASSLPDGNNQPQHF,TGTGCCAGCAGTCTTCCAGACGGAAACAATCAGCCCCAGCATTTT
TRBV6-5,.,TRBJ2-3,.,CASSYQLRVDTQYF,TGTGCCAGCAGTTACCAACTCCGCGTAGATACGCAGTATTTT
TRBV6-5,.,TRBJ1-2,TRBD1,CASSLGTGEEGYTF,TGTGCCAGCAGCCTCGGGACAGGGGAGGAGGGCTACACCTTC
TRBV18,.,TRBJ1-5,TRBD1,CASSIRQGGDQPQHF,TGTGCCAGCTCAATTAGACAGGGGGGGGATCAGCCCCAGCATTTT
TRBV7-6,.,TRBJ1-3,.,CASSFAGGRVGNTIYF,TGTGCCAGCAGCTTCGCCGGGGGGCGCGTCGGAAACACCATATATTTT
TRBV6-5,few,TRBJ1-1,.,CASSYGGGTEAFF,TGTGCCAGCAGTTACGGGGGAGGCACTGAAGCTTTCTTT
TRBV12-5,once,TRBJ2-5,TRBD2,CASGSGLAGGQETQYF,TGTGCTAGTGGCTCCGGACTAGCGGGGGGCCAAGAGACCCAGTACTTC
TRBV30,.,TRBJ2-7,TRBD2,CAWSSGGRGYF,TGTGCCTGGAGTTCCGGGGGGAGGGGGTACTTC
TRBV7-9,.,TRBJ2-5,.,CASSLGQGEETQYF,TGTGCCAGCAGCCTGGGGCAGGGCGAAGAGACCCAGTACTTC
TRBV7-9,once,TRBJ1-1,.,CASSLTGTTEAFF,TGTGCCAGCAGCTTAACTGGGACAACTGAAGCTTTCTTT
TRBV19,.,TRBJ1-1,.,CASRDTGGTEAFF,TGTGCCAGTAGGGACACGGGCGGCACTGAAGCTTTCTTT
TRBV5-4,.,TRBJ2-1,TRBD1,CASSLDRGLYNEQFF,TGTGCCAGCAGCCTCGACAGGGGGCTATACAATGAGCAGTTCTTC
TRBV5-5,.,TRBJ2-7,.,CASSPGWGQTYEQYF,TGTGCCAGCAGTCCAGGTTGGGGGCAGACCTACGAGCAGTACTTC
TRBV19,once,TRBJ1-5,.,CASSIWGASQPQHF,TGTGCCAGTAGTATCTGGGGGGCGAGTCAGCCCCAGCATTTT
TRBV28,.,TRBJ1-2,TRBD1,CASNPRDRWDYGYTF,TGTGCCAGCAACCCACGGGACAGGTGGGACTATGGCTACACCTTC
TRBV6-1,few,TRBJ2-1,TRBD1,CASVTGTVNNEQFF,TGTGCCAGCGTTACCGGGACAGTCAACAATGAGCAGTTCTTC
TRBV4-1,.,TRBJ1-1,.,CASSQEGSGGSGLGTEAFF,TGCGCCAGCAGCCAAGAAGGTTCGGGTGGGTCAGGGTTGGGCACTGAAGCTTTCTTT
TRBV7-6,.,TRBJ1-2,.,CASSSLSTVYGYTF,TGTGCCAGCAGCTCCCTCTCAACCGTCTATGGCTACACCTTC
TRBV2,.,TRBJ1-2,.,CASSDSDLNYGYTF,TGTGCCAGCAGTGATTCCGACCTAAACTATGGCTACACCTTC
TRBV7-9,.,TRBJ2-7,TRBD1,CASSPGTEAYEQYF,TGTGCCAGCAGTCCCGGGACAGAGGCCTACGAGCAGTACTTC
TRBV21-1,.,TRBJ2-2,.,CAAIAALLNTGELFF,TGTGCCGCAATTGCGGCGTTACTAAACACCGGGGAGCTGTTTTTT
TRBV29-1,few,TRBJ1-5,.,CSVCIGFNQPQHF,TGCAGCGTTTGTATCGGGTTCAATCAGCCCCAGCATTTT
TRBV9,.,TRBJ1-4,TRBD1,CASQGDSGEKLFF,TGTGCCAGCCAGGGGGACAGCGGTGAAAAACTGTTTTTT
TRBV6-1,.,TRBJ2-7,TRBD1,CASSEGTGGYEQYF,TGTGCCAGCAGTGAAGGGACAGGGGGCTACGAGCAGTACTTC
TRBV5-4,.,TRBJ2-3,.,CASSLGRGGAEDTQYF,TGTGCCAGCAGCTTGGGTAGAGGGGGGGCCGAAGATACGCAGTATTTT
TRBV6-5,.,TRBJ1-5,.,CASRTNSNQPQHF,TGTGCCAGCAGAACAAATAGCAATCAGCCCCAGCATTTT
TRBV18,.,TRBJ2-1,.,CASSPPANQGLNEQFF,TGTGCCAGCTCACCACCGGCTAATCAGGGTCTCAATGAGCAGTTCTTC
TRBV5-5,.,TRBJ2-7,TRBD2,CASSLGMGGNYEQYF,TGTGCCAGCAGCTTGGGAATGGGAGGGAACTACGAGCAGTACTTC
TRBV6-1,.,TRBJ2-3,TRBD1,CASRTQGYTQYF,TGTGCCAGCAGAACACAGGGGTATACGCAGTATTTT
TRBV19,few,TRBJ1-5,.,CASLLERGQPQHF,TGTGCCAGTCTACTTGAGCGGGGGCAGCCCCAGCATTTT
TRBV27,.,TRBJ2-3,.,CASSLRGPRTDTQYF,TGTGCCAGCAGTTTGCGGGGGCCGCGCACAGATACGCAGTATTTT
TRBV7-9,.,TRBJ2-3,TRBD1,CASSPPGTGPGTDTQYF,TGTGCCAGCAGCCCACCAGGGACAGGGCCCGGCACAGATACGCAGTATTTT
TRBV4-1,.,TRBJ1-6,TRBD1,CASSTGTGRRVGSPLHF,TGCGCCAGCAGCACAGGGACAGGGAGGAGGGTAGGCTCACCCCTCCACTTT
TRBV13,.,TRBJ2-1,.,CASSSLENEQFF,TGTGCCAGCAGCTCCCTAGAAAATGAGCAGTTCTTC